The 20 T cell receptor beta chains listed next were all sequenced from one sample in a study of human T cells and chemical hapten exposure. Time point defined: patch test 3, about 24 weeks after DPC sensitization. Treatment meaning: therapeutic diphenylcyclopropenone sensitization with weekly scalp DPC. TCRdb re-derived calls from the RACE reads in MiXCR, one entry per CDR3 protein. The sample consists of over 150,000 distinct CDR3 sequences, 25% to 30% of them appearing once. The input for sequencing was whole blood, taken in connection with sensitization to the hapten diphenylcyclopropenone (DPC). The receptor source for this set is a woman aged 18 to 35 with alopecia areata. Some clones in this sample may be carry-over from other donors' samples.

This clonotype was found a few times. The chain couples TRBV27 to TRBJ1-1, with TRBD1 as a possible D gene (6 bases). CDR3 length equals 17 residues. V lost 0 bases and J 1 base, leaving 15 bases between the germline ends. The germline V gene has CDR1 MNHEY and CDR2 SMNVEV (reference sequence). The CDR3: CASSLSEPGHPNTEAFF. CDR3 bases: TGTGCCAGCAGTTTATCGGAGCCGGGACACCCGAACACTGAAGCTTTCTTT.

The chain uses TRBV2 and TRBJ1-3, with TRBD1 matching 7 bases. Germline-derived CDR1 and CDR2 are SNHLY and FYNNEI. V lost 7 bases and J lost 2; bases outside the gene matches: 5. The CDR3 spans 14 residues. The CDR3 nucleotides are TGTGCCAGCAAGAGGGGGACAGCTGGAAACACCATATATTTT. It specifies CASKRGTAGNTIYF.

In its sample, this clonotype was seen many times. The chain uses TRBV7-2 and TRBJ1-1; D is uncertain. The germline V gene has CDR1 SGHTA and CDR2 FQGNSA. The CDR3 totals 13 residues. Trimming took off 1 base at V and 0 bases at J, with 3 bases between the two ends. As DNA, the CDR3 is TGTGCCAGCAGCTTAGTAGTGAACACTGAAGCTTTCTTT. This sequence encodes CASSLVVNTEAFF.

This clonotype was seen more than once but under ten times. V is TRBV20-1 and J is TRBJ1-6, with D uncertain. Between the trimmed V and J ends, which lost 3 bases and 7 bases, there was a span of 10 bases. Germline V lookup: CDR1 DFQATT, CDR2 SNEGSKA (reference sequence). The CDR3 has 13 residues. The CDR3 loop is CSASNRENSPLHF. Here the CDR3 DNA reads TGCAGTGCTAGCAACAGAGAGAATTCACCCCTCCACTTT.

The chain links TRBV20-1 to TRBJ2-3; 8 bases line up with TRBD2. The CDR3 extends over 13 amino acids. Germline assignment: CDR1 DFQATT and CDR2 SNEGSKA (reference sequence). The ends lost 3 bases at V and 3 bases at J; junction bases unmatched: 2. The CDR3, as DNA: TGCAGTGCTAGCGGGGGGGTTACAGATACGCAGTATTTT. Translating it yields CSASGGVTDTQYF.

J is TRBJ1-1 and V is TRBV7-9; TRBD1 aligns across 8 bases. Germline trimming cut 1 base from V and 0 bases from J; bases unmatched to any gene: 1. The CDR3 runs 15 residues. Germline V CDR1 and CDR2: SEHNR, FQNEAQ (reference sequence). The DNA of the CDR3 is TGTGCCAGCAGCTTAGGACAGGGGTTGAACACTGAAGCTTTCTTT. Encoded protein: CASSLGQGLNTEAFF.

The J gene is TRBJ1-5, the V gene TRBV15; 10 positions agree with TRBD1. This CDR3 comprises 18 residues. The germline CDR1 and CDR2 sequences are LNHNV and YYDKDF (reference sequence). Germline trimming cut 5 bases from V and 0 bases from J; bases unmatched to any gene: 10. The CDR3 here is CATSLRDRGVYSNQPQHF. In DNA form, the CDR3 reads TGTGCCACCAGCCTTCGGGACAGGGGCGTCTATAGCAATCAGCCCCAGCATTTT.

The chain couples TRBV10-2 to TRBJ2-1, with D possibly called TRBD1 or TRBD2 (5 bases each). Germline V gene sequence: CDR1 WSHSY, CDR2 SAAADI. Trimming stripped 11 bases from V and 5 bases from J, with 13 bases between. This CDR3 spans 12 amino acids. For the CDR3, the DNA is TGCGCCTTGAGGGGATTCCACAATGAGCAGTTCTTC. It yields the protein CALRGFHNEQFF.

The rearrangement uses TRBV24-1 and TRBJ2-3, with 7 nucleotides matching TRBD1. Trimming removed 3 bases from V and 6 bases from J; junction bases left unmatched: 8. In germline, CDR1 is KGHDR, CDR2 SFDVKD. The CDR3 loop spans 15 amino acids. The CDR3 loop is CATSDPQGVGDTQYF. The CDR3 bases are TGTGCCACCAGTGATCCGCAGGGGGTCGGGGATACGCAGTATTTT.

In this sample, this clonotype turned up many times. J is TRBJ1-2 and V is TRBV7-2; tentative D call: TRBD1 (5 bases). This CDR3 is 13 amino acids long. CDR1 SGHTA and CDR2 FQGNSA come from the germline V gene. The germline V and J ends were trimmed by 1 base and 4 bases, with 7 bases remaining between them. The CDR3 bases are TGTGCCAGCAGCTTAGGGGGGTCCTATGGCTACACCTTC. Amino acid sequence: CASSLGGSYGYTF.

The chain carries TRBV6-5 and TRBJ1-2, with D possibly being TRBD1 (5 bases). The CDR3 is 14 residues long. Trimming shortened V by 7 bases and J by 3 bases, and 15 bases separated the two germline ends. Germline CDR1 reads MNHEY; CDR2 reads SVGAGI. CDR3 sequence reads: CASTRAGLDYGYTF. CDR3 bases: TGTGCCAGCACCCGGGCAGGGCTAGACTATGGCTACACCTTC.

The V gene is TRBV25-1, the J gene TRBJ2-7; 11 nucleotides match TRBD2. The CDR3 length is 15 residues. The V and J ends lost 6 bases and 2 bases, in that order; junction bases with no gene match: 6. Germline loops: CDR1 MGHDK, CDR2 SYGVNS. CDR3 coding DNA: TGTGCCAGCAGCTCCGGGACTAGCGGCACCTACGAGCAGTACTTC. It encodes CASSSGTSGTYEQYF.

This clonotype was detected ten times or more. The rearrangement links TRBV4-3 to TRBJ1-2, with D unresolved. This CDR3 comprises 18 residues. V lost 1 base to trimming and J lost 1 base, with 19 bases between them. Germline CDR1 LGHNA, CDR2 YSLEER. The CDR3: CASSQVPSFQSFNYGYTF. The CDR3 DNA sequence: TGCGCCAGCAGCCAAGTTCCCTCTTTCCAGTCCTTTAACTATGGCTACACCTTC.

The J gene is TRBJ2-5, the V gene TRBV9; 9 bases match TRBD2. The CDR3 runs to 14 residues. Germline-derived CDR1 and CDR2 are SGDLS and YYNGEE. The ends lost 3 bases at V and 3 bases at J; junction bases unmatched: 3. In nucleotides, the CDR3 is TGTGCCAGCAGCGCGCTAGCGGGGAAAGAGACCCAGTACTTC. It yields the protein CASSALAGKETQYF.

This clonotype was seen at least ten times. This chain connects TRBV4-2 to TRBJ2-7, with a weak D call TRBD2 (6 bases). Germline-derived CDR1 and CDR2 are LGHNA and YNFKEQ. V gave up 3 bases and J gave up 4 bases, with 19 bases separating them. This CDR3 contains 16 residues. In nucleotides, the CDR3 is TGTGCCAGCAGCCATCATCGCGGGGCCGCCTTTTACGAGCAGTACTTC. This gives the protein CASSHHRGAAFYEQYF.

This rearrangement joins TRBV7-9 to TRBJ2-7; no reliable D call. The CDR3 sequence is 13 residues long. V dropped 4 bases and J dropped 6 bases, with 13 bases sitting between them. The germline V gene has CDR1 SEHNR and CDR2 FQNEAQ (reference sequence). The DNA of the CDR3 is TGTGCCAGCAGCTCATTCCCTGCTCGCGAGCAGTACTTC. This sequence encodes CASSSFPAREQYF.

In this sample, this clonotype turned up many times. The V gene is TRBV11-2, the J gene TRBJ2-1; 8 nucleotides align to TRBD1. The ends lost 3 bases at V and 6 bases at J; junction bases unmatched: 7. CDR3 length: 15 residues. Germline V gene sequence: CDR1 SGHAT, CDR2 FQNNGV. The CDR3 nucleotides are TGTGCCAGCAGCTTCCGTACAGGGGGTATCAATGAGCAGTTCTTC. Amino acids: CASSFRTGGINEQFF. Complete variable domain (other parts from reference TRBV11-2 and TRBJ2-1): EAGVAQSPRYKIIEKRQSVAFWCNPISGHATLYWYQQILGQGPKLLIQFQNNGVVDDSQLPKDRFSAERLKGVDSTLKIQPAKLEDSAVYLCASSFRTGGINEQFFGPGTRLTVL.

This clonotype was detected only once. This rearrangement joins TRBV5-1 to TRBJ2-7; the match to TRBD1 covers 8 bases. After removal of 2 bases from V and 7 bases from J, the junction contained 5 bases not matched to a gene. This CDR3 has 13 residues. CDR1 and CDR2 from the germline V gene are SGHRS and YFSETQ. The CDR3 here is CASSFRGHREQYF. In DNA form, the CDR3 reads TGCGCCAGCAGCTTCAGGGGGCATAGAGAGCAGTACTTC.

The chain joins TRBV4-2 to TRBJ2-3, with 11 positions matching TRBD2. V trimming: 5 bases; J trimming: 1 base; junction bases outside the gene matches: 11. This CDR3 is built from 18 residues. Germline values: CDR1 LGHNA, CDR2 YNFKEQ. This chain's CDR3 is CASSNRRLAGGGTDTQYF. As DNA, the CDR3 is TGTGCCAGCAGCAACAGGCGGCTAGCGGGGGGTGGCACAGATACGCAGTATTTT.

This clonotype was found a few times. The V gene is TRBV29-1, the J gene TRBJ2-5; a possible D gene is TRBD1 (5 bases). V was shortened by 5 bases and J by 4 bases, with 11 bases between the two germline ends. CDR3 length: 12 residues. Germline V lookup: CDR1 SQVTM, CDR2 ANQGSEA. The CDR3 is CSVLQGGETQYF. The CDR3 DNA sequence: TGCAGCGTTTTGCAGGGCGGAGAGACCCAGTACTTC.